The sequence of this TCR beta chain was determined in a study of persistence of HIV-infected CD4 T cells. As to this clone: The antigen is not known.

Cells were stimulated nonspecifically with anti-CD3/anti-CD28 magnetic beads. Responding CD4+ T cells were sorted by upregulation of both CD40 ligand and CD69. Before stimulation, PBMCs underwent CD8+ T cell depletion. Sequencing used immunoSEQ version 4 in survey mode. Sequencing used immunoSEQ multiplex PCR; TCRdb keeps in-frame clones, though not all of them. The sample holds 35,000 to 55,000 clones, approximately 89% seen once. The CDR3 sequence is 16 residues long. V trimming: 6 bases; J trimming: 4 bases; junction bases outside the gene matches: 9. Germline values: CDR1 KGHSH, CDR2 LQKENI. The material was CD4+ T cells sorted from PBMCs after roughly 17-hour stimulation, obtained from a patient who received antiretroviral therapy. This sequence joins TRBV18 and TRBJ2-3; 11 nucleotides match TRBD2. The clonotype originates from an adult man with HIV who was CMV-seropositive. DNA of the CDR3: TGTGCCAGCTCCAATGTAGCGGGGGGGAGCGCAGATACGCAGTATTTT. It codes for CASSNVAGGSADTQYF.